This T cell receptor beta chain is drawn from a study of CD8 T cells in ankylosing spondylitis. General observations from the study: Disease-linked clones were CD8+ and relatively rare in peripheral blood.

This clonotype was seen only a few times. Antigen specificity is unknown. CDR1 and CDR2 from the germline V gene are SEHNR and FQNEAQ (reference sequence). V shed 1 base and J 5 bases; nucleotides not matched to a gene: 8. The CDR3 spans 16 residues. In making TCR beta libraries, quantitative 5'-RACE with molecular barcodes was used. TCRdb analysed the 5' RACE reads with MiXCR anew, one entry per CDR3 protein. The sample has about 140,000 distinct CDR3 sequences; roughly 8.3% are singletons. The clonotype was recovered from a male donor with ankylosing spondylitis. Material for sequencing was synovial fluid, either unsorted or a sorted T cell fraction (not recorded which). The rearrangement uses TRBV7-9 and TRBJ2-1, with 7 bases fitting TRBD2. Here the CDR3 DNA reads TGTGCCAGCAGCTTAGACCTGGGGACTATGGACAATGAGCAGTTCTTC. This codes for CASSLDLGTMDNEQFF.